These 28 T cell receptor beta chains originate from one sample sequenced in a study of cytomegalovirus exposure and HLA in healthy donors. This PCR relied on a set of 60 Vbeta primers and 13 Jbeta primers. Clones were read by immunoSEQ multiplex PCR, and TCRdb kept only the in-frame ones, dropping some. The table lists approximately 150,000 clones, 75% of them singletons. Sequences were obtained from PBMCs. These receptors were obtained from a man aged 35 to 55 in good health and CMV-seronegative.

The V gene is TRBV6-8, the J gene TRBJ1-2, with D maybe TRBD1 (6 bases). The CDR3 sequence is 16 residues long. Germline CDR1 is MNHGY and CDR2 is SAAAGT. V was pared by 4 bases and J by 0 bases, with 15 bases between. The CDR3 DNA is TGTGCCAGCAGTTCGGACAGCTTCTACTCTAACTATGGCTACACCTTC. Encoded protein: CASSSDSFYSNYGYTF.

This clone was picked up one time. The genes are TRBV5-1 and TRBJ1-2; no firm D call. V gave up 1 base and J gave up 4 bases, with 8 bases separating them. The CDR3 has 13 residues. CDR1 is SGHRS and CDR2 is YFSETQ in the germline V gene. CDR3 sequence reads: CASSLFQSYGYTF. The CDR3 nucleotides read TGCGCCAGCAGCTTGTTCCAGTCCTATGGCTACACCTTC.

The chain uses TRBV4-2 and TRBJ1-2; weak D call: TRBD1 (5 bases). This CDR3 comprises 14 residues. CDR1 and CDR2 from the germline V gene are LGHNA and YNFKEQ. V lost 0 bases and J 6 bases, leaving 11 bases between the germline ends. The DNA of the CDR3 is TGTGCCAGCAGCCAAGAATCGGCAGGGAATGGCTACACCTTC. Residues: CASSQESAGNGYTF.

This chain links TRBV6-4 with TRBJ2-3; D may be TRBD2 (5 bases). Germline V lookup: CDR1 MRHNA, CDR2 SNTAGT. The CDR3 totals 15 residues. With 0 bases removed from V and 4 bases from J, the gap between germline ends came to 11 bases. The CDR3 bases are TGTGCCAGCAGTGACTCGAACGGGGTTGCAGATACGCAGTATTTT. Its protein is CASSDSNGVADTQYF.

V gene TRBV7-9 combines with J gene TRBJ1-4; possible D gene TRBD1, 5 bases. The germline CDR1 and CDR2 sequences are SEHNR and FQNEAQ (reference sequence). The CDR3 runs 15 residues. Trimming took off 5 bases at V and 7 bases at J, with 17 bases between the two ends. CDR3 loop: CASSLTVPSGEKLFF. The CDR3 DNA is TGTGCCAGCAGCCTGACAGTCCCGAGTGGTGAAAAACTGTTTTTT.

This clone was counted between two and nine times. The chain uses TRBV4-3 and TRBJ1-3, with TRBD1 identical over 8 bases. With V trimmed by 4 bases and J by 0 bases, 2 bases remained unmatched. The length of the CDR3 is 15 residues. CDR1 and CDR2 (germline): LGHNA, YSLEER. CDR3 bases: TGCGCCAGCAGCCTCGACAGGGGCTCTGGAAACACCATATATTTT. It yields the protein CASSLDRGSGNTIYF.

J is TRBJ1-5 and V is TRBV10-2, with 11 positions matching TRBD1. CDR1 WSHSY and CDR2 SAAADI come from the germline V gene. Trimming at V came to 10 bases and at J to 4 bases, leaving 3 bases not matched to a gene. The CDR3 totals 13 residues. CDR3 DNA sequence: TGCGCCATCGGGACAGGGGGTAATCAGCCCCAGCATTTT. It codes for CAIGTGGNQPQHF.

This sequence joins TRBV28 and TRBJ2-6, with 9 nucleotides matching TRBD1. The CDR3 covers 14 residues. V lost 7 bases, J lost 5 bases, and 3 bases stayed unmatched. Germline V lookup: CDR1 MDHEN, CDR2 SYDVKM. The CDR3 protein is CASNRGQWANVLTF. In nucleotides, the CDR3 is TGTGCCAGCAACAGGGGGCAGTGGGCCAACGTCCTGACTTTC.

The chain joins TRBV6-5 to TRBJ1-2; the D gene is possibly TRBD1 (5 bases). V lost 11 bases and J 1 base, leaving 11 bases between the germline ends. The germline CDR1 and CDR2 sequences are MNHEY and SVGAGI. This CDR3 is 12 amino acids long. The CDR3 spells CAARGSNYGYTF. The CDR3 DNA follows: TGTGCCGCTAGGGGCAGTAACTATGGCTACACCTTC.

This clone turned up a few times. The chain links TRBV6-1 to TRBJ2-2, with 10 bases identical to TRBD2. This CDR3 region has 17 residues. The V gene end was trimmed by 2 bases and the J gene end by 0 bases; junction bases not matched to a gene: 3. Germline CDR1 reads MNHNS; CDR2 reads SASEGT. The CDR3, as DNA: TGTGCCAGCAGTGAACAGGGACTAGCGACGAACACCGGGGAGCTGTTTTTT. This translates into CASSEQGLATNTGELFF.

This clone has more than one count but fewer than ten. V is TRBV27 and J is TRBJ2-6; TRBD1 might be the D (6 bases). Germline values: CDR1 MNHEY, CDR2 SMNVEV (reference sequence). The V gene lost 6 bases and the J gene lost 1 base, with 13 bases spanning the gap. The CDR3 is 16 residues long. The CDR3 bases are TGTGCCAGCAGGAGGCAGGGGTTGTCTGGGGCCAACGTCCTGACTTTC. This sequence encodes CASRRQGLSGANVLTF.

The chain couples TRBV21-1 to TRBJ2-3; the table's D call TRBD2 went unverified against the DNA. TRBV21-1 corresponds to a pseudogene. The CDR3 is made up of 13 amino acids. The CDR3 coding sequence is TGTGCCAGCAGCAAAGGAGCCACAGATACGCAGTATTTT. Translated, it gives CASSKGATDTQYF.

The CDR3 reads CASSLSILYEQYF. The CDR3 bases are TGCGCCAGCAGCCTTTCGATTCTATACGAGCAGTACTTC. V and J are TRBV4-1 and TRBJ2-7; D is unclear. Germline values: CDR1 MGHRA, CDR2 YSYEKL. There are 13 residues in the CDR3. V was trimmed by 4 bases and J by 4 bases, leaving 11 bases between them.

The rearrangement joins TRBV18 to TRBJ2-7, with a possible D match to TRBD1 (6 bases). The V end lost 6 bases, the J end lost 6 bases, and 24 bases lay between the germline ends. Germline lookup yields CDR1 KGHSH and CDR2 LQKENI. The CDR3 extends over 16 amino acids. This CDR3 reads CASSQGSRAVGSEQYF. The CDR3 DNA reads TGTGCCAGCTCGCAGGGGTCAAGGGCCGTGGGCTCCGAGCAGTACTTC.

The chain couples TRBV7-6 to TRBJ2-3; a possible D gene is TRBD1 (6 bases). The V end lost 8 bases, the J end lost 9 bases, and 18 bases lay between the germline ends. This CDR3 spans 13 amino acids. Germline V gene sequence: CDR1 SGHVS, CDR2 FNYEAQ. The CDR3 loop reads CASGSVNRDTQYF. The CDR3 nucleotides read TGTGCCAGCGGCAGCGTTAACAGGGACACGCAGTATTTT.

The V call is TRBV7-3, the J call TRBJ2-3; D unclear. From germline, CDR1 is SGHTA and CDR2 FQGTGA. V lost 5 bases and J lost 4, with 16 bases in between. The CDR3 runs to 15 residues. Here the CDR3 reads CASSPPGGEADTQYF. The CDR3 DNA is TGTGCCAGCAGCCCCCCCGGCGGAGAGGCAGATACGCAGTATTTT. Full variable domain (remainder filled in from reference TRBV7-3 and TRBJ2-3): GAGVSQTPSNKVTEKGKYVELRCDPISGHTALYWYRQSLGQGPEFLIYFQGTGAADDSGLPNDRFFAVRPEGSVSTLKIQRTERGDSAVYLCASSPPGGEADTQYFGPGTRLTVL.

This chain joins TRBV7-3 and TRBJ2-5, with TRBD1 identical over 11 bases. Germline values: CDR1 SGHTA, CDR2 FQGTGA. The CDR3 consists of 16 residues. V lost 3 bases to trimming and J lost 5 bases; unmatched junction nucleotides: 8. CDR3 bases: TGTGCCAGCAGCTTCCTAAGGGACAGGGGGACGGAGACCCAGTACTTC. Encoded protein: CASSFLRDRGTETQYF.

In its sample, this clone was seen once. Here the CDR3 reads CASSSPQGSWEKLFF. The DNA for the CDR3 is TGTGCCAGCAGCTCTCCACAGGGGTCGTGGGAAAAACTGTTTTTT. J is TRBJ1-4 and V is TRBV7-9; 7 bases agree with TRBD1. After removal of 4 bases from V and 8 bases from J, the junction contained 10 bases not matched to a gene. The length of the CDR3 is 15 residues. Germline CDR1 is SEHNR and CDR2 is FQNEAQ (reference sequence).

The CDR3 here is CASSSGLAGDADEQFF. CDR3 DNA: TGTGCCAGCAGCTCCGGACTAGCGGGGGATGCCGATGAGCAGTTCTTC. This rearrangement joins TRBV12-1 to TRBJ2-1; the table's D call, TRBD2, was not checked against the DNA. TRBV12-1 is annotated as a pseudogene. The CDR3 runs to 16 residues.

This chain links TRBV14 with TRBJ2-7; D is ambiguous. The CDR3 runs 15 residues. V lost 2 bases to trimming and J lost 4 bases, with 15 bases between them. Germline V gives CDR1 SGHDN, CDR2 FVKESK. The CDR3 region has the DNA TGTGCCAGCAGCCAAAAGAGCGAACGAAGGTACGAGCAGTACTTC. The encoded protein is CASSQKSERRYEQYF. The variable domain in full, completed from reference TRBV14 and TRBJ2-7, reads EAGVTQFPSHSVIEKGQTVTLRCDPISGHDNLYWYRRVMGKEIKFLLHFVKESKQDESGMPNNRFLAERTGGTYSTLKVQPAELEDSGVYFCASSQKSERRYEQYFGPGTRLTVT.

This clone was observed once. This sequence joins TRBV28 and TRBJ1-1; tentative D call: TRBD1 (6 bases). The length of the CDR3 is 14 residues. Trimming pared 4 bases from V and 3 bases from J, leaving 12 bases between. Per the germline V gene, CDR1 is MDHEN and CDR2 is SYDVKM. DNA of the CDR3: TGTGCCAGCAGTTCCGGACAGATGGACACTGAAGCTTTCTTT. It encodes CASSSGQMDTEAFF. Based on the CDR3 plus reference TRBV28 and TRBJ1-1, the full variable domain is DVKVTQSSRYLVKRTGEKVFLECVQDMDHENMFWYRQDPGLGLRLIYFSYDVKMKEKGDIPEGYSVSREKKERFSLILESASTNQTSMYLCASSSGQMDTEAFFGQGTRLTVV.

The genes are TRBV27 and TRBJ1-5, with 9 bases lining up with TRBD1. Trimming took 5 bases from V and 3 from J; bases not matched to a gene: 8. The CDR3 is made up of 16 amino acids. Germline CDR1 reads MNHEY; CDR2 reads SMNVEV (reference sequence). CDR3 DNA: TGTGCCAGCAGTAAAGAGACAGGGGGGATCAATCAGCCCCAGCATTTT. Its translation is CASSKETGGINQPQHF.

The chain has TRBV7-9 and TRBJ1-1; D is undetermined. Germline V gene sequence: CDR1 SEHNR, CDR2 FQNEAQ (reference sequence). The CDR3 totals 15 residues. V lost 5 bases and J 4 bases, leaving 17 bases between the germline ends. CDR3 in DNA: TGTGCCAGCAGCGGTCGACTCGGGTCGGGCACTGAAGCTTTCTTT. Its protein is CASSGRLGSGTEAFF.

To note about this clone: One end of the junction varies from germline; a read error may be responsible. Within the sample, other DNA sequences also encode this same CDR3. The chain couples TRBV10-2 to TRBJ2-7; 8 bases map to TRBD2. Germline values: CDR1 WSHSY, CDR2 SAAADI. The CDR3 runs 17 residues. CDR3 amino acids: CASSGSLSGKISYEQYF. CDR3 sequence (DNA): TGCGCCAGCAGTGGCTCTCTTAGCGGGAAGATCTCCTACGAACAGTACTTC.

The chain recombines TRBV6-6 with TRBJ1-1; 11 nucleotides align to TRBD1. CDR1 and CDR2 from the germline V gene are MNHNY and SVGAGI (reference sequence). There are 13 residues in the CDR3. Losses at the gene ends were 5 bases for V and 10 bases for J; bases not matched to a gene: 6. CDR3 sequence (DNA): TGTGCCAGCAGTACGGGGACAGGGGGAAGAGCTTTCTTT. The encoded protein is CASSTGTGGRAFF.

V and J are TRBV5-1 and TRBJ1-2, with 7 bases that match TRBD1. Germline V gene data show CDR1 as SGHRS and CDR2 as YFSETQ. This CDR3 spans 13 amino acids. Trimming cost V 0 bases and J 7 bases; bases outside gene matches: 3. The CDR3 region is CASSLEAGGGYTF. The CDR3 nucleotides are TGCGCCAGCAGCTTGGAGGCAGGGGGTGGCTACACCTTC.

The chain employs TRBV27 and TRBJ2-2; tentative D call: TRBD2 (5 bases). CDR3 size: 14 residues. Trimming took off 3 bases at V and 3 bases at J, with 8 bases between the two ends. Germline V gives CDR1 MNHEY, CDR2 SMNVEV (reference sequence). In DNA form, the CDR3 reads TGTGCCAGCAGTTTGTCGGGGTACACCGGGGAGCTGTTTTTT. Residues: CASSLSGYTGELFF.

This clone turned up a few times. The V call is TRBV30, the J call TRBJ1-4; a weak D match, TRBD1 (5 bases). There are 12 residues in the CDR3. CDR1 is GTSNPN, CDR2 SVGIG, per germline (reference sequence). Trimming shortened V by 5 bases and J by 8 bases, and 12 bases separated the two germline ends. CDR3 in amino acids: CAWGPGGEKLFF. CDR3 DNA sequence: TGTGCCTGGGGCCCCGGGGGGGAAAAACTGTTTTTT.